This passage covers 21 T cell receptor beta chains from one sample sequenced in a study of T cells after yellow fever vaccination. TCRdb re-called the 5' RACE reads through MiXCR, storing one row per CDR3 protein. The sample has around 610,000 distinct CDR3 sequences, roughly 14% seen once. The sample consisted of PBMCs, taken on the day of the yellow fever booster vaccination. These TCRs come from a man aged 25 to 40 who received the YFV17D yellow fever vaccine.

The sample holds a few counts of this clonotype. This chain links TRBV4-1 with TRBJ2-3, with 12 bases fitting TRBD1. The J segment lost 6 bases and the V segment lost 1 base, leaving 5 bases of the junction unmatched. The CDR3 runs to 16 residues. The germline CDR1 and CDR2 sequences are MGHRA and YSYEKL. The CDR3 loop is CASSQGGTGGWDTQYF. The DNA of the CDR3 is TGCGCCAGCAGCCAAGGGGGGACAGGGGGCTGGGATACGCAGTATTTT.

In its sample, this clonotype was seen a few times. The CDR3 nucleotides are TGTGCCAGCAGCTTAGCAGTGTACCAAGAGACCCAGTACTTC. Its protein product is CASSLAVYQETQYF. The chain is built from TRBV7-2 and TRBJ2-5, with D uncertain. Trimming stripped 0 bases from V and 0 bases from J, with 5 bases between. This CDR3 is built from 14 residues. Germline CDR1 reads SGHTA; CDR2 reads FQGNSA.

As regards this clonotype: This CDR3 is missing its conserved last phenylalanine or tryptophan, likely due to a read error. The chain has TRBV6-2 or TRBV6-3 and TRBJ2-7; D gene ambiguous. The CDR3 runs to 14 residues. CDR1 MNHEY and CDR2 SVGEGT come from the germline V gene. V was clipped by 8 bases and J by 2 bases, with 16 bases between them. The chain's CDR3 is CASVSPSPPYEQYL. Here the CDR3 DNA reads TGTGCCAGCGTCTCGCCGTCGCCACCCTACGAGCAGTACCTC.

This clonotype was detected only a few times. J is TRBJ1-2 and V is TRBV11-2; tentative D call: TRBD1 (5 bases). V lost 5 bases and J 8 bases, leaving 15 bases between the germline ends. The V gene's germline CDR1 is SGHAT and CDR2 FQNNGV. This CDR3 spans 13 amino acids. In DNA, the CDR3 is TGTGCCAGCAGCCCGTCGGCGGGGCGCGGCTACACCTTC. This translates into CASSPSAGRGYTF. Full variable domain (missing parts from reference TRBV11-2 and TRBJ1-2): EAGVAQSPRYKIIEKRQSVAFWCNPISGHATLYWYQQILGQGPKLLIQFQNNGVVDDSQLPKDRFSAERLKGVDSTLKIQPAKLEDSAVYLCASSPSAGRGYTFGSGTRLTVV.

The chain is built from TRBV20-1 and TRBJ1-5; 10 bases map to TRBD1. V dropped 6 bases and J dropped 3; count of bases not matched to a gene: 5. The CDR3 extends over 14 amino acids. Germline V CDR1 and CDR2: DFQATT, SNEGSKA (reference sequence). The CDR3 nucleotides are TGCAGTGCGCGGGACAGGGGATTCAATCAGCCCCAGCATTTT. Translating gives CSARDRGFNQPQHF.

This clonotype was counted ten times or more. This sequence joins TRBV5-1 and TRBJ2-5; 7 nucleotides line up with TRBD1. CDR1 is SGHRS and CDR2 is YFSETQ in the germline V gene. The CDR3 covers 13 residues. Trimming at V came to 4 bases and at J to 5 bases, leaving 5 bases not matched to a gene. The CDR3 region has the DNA TGCGCCAGCAGCCAAACAGGGGAGGAGACCCAGTACTTC. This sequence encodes CASSQTGEETQYF.

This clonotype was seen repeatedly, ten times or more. The CDR3 spells CASSEGPAPNEQFF. The CDR3 coding sequence is TGTGCCAGCAGTGAGGGGCCTGCGCCCAATGAGCAGTTCTTC. The V call is TRBV6-4, the J call TRBJ2-1, with D maybe TRBD1 (5 bases). This CDR3 contains 14 residues. In germline, CDR1 is MRHNA, CDR2 SNTAGT. With 3 bases removed from V and 6 bases from J, the gap between germline ends came to 12 bases.

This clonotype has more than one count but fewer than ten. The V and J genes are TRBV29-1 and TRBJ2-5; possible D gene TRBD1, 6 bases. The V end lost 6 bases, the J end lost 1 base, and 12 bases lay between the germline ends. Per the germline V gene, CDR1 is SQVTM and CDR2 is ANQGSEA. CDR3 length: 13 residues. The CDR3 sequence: CSVEQGPQETQYF. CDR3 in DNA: TGCAGCGTCGAACAGGGACCCCAAGAGACCCAGTACTTC. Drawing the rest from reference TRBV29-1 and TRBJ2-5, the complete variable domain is SAVISQKPSRDICQRGTSLTIQCQVDSQVTMMFWYRQQPGQSLTLIATANQGSEATYESGFVIDKFPISRPNLTFSTLTVSNMSPEDSSIYLCSVEQGPQETQYFGPGTRLLVL.

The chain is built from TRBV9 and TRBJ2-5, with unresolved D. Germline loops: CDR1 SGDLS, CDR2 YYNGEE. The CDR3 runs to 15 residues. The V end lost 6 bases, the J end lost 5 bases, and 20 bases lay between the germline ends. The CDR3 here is CASTATDGLGETQYF. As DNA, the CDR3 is TGTGCCAGCACCGCGACGGACGGCCTAGGGGAGACCCAGTACTTC.

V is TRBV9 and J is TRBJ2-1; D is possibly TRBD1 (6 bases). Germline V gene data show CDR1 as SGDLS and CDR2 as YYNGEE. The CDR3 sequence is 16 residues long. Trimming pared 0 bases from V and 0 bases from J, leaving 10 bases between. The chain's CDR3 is CASSVDPGHSYNEQFF. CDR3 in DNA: TGTGCCAGCAGCGTAGACCCGGGACACTCCTACAATGAGCAGTTCTTC.

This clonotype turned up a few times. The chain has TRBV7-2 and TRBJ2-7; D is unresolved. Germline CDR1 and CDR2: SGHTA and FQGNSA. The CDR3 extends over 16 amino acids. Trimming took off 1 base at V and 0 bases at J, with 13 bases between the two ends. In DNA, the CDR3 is TGTGCCAGCAGCTTAGGGGGTAAGACACTCTCCTACGAGCAGTACTTC. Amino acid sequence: CASSLGGKTLSYEQYF.

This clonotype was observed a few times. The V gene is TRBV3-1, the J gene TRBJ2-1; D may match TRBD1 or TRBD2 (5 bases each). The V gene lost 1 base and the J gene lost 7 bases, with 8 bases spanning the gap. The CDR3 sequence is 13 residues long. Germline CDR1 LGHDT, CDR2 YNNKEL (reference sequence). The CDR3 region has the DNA TGTGCCAGCAGCCAAGGAGGGGCAAATGAGCAGTTCTTC. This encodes CASSQGGANEQFF.

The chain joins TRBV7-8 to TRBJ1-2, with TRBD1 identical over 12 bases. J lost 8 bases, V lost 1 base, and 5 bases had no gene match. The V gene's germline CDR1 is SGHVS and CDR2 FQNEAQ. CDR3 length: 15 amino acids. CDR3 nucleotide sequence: TGTGCCAGCAGCTTAGTAACCGGGACAGGGGGCGGCTACACCTTC. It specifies CASSLVTGTGGGYTF.

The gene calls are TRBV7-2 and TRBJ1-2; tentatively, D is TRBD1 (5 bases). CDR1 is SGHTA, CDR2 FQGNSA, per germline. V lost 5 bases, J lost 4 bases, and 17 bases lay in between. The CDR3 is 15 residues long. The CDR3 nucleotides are TGTGCCAGCAGCCCGTTGGGGCTGGCGGTCTATGGCTACACCTTC. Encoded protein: CASSPLGLAVYGYTF.

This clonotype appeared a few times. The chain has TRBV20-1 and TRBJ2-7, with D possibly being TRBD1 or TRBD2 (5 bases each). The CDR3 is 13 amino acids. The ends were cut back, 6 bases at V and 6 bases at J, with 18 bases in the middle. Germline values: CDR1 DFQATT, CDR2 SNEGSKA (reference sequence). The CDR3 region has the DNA TGCAGTGCGTCCGGGACGTACAAGAGCGAGCAGTACTTC. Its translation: CSASGTYKSEQYF.

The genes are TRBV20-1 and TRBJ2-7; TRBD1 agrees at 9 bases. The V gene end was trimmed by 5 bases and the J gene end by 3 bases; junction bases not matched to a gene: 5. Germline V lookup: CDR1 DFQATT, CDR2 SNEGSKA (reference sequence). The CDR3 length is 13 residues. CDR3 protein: CSAPGQGLYEQYF. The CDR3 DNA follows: TGCAGTGCTCCGGGACAGGGACTCTACGAGCAGTACTTC.

The CDR3 region has the DNA TGTGCCAGTAAGGAGCGTCCGAACACCGGGGAGCTGTTTTTT. The encoded protein is CASKERPNTGELFF. The chain carries TRBV19 and TRBJ2-2; D call uncertain. With 7 bases removed from V and 0 bases from J, the gap between germline ends came to 9 bases. The CDR3 loop spans 14 amino acids. The germline V gene has CDR1 LNHDA and CDR2 SQIVND (reference sequence).

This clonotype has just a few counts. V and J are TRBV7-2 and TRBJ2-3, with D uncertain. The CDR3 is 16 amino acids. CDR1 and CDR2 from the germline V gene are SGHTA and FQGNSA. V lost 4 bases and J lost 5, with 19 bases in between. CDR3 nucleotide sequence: TGTGCCAGCAGCTCTTTCAGTCTCGGCAGTATAGATACGCAGTATTTT. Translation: CASSSFSLGSIDTQYF.

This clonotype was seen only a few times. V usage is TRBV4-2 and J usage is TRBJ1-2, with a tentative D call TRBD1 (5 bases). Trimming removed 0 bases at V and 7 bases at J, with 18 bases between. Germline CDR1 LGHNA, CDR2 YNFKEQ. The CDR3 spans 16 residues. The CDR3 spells CASSQDGVGGSGGYTF. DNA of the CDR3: TGTGCCAGCAGCCAAGATGGAGTCGGGGGATCGGGTGGCTACACCTTC.

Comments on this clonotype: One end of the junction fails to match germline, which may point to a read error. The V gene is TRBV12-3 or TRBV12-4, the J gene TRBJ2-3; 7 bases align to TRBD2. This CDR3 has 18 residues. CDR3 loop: CAISLDGGGSARTDTQYF. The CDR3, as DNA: TGTGCCATCAGTCTGGACGGGGGAGGGTCGGCTAGGACAGATACGCAGTATTTT.

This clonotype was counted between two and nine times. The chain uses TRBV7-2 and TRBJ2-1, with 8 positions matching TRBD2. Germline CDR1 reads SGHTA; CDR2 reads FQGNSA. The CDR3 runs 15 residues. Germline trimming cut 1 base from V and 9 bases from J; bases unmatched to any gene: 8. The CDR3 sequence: CASSLVAGHRGEQFF. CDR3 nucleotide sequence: TGTGCCAGCAGCTTAGTAGCGGGGCATAGGGGTGAGCAGTTCTTC.